This TCR beta chain was profiled in a study of blood T cell repertoires in COVID-19. Across the study: Samples of COVID-19 (acute and convalescent) were obtained from the United States, Italy and Spain. T cells, B-cell-depleted T cells, or PBMCs provided the cDNA or gDNA that served as material.

The CDR3 totals 14 residues. The germline gives CDR1 MNHEY, CDR2 SVGAGI. V was cut by 6 bases and J by 3 bases, with 15 bases left in between. In the study's own analysis: From reference gene primer amplification, estimates of nucleated cell counts were derived. Using immunoSEQ multiplex PCR, the repertoire was profiled, and TCRdb retains in-frame clones only, with some absent. V and J calls and clone size follow that table, whereas D and trimming were derived from the DNA. The sample yields 200,000 to 250,000 clones, approximately 83% seen once. The chain has TRBV6-5 and TRBJ2-7, with a possible D match to TRBD1 (6 bases). Sequenced input: peripheral blood. The TCR comes from a woman aged 45 to 65 with acute or convalescent COVID-19. CDR3 nucleotide sequence: TGTGCCAGCAGCCCCGGGACAACCCTCTACGAGCAGTACTTC. Its translation: CASSPGTTLYEQYF.